This TCR beta chain was captured in a study of T cell changes during pregnancy in multiple sclerosis. Assay: immunoSEQ multiplex PCR; the TCRdb copy retains only in-frame clones and omits some. In the table there are tens of thousands of clones, less than 95% of which are singletons. V lost 6 bases and J lost 5, with 13 bases in between. Germline CDR1 and CDR2: MRHNA and SNTAGT. There are 13 residues in the CDR3. This clonotype was sampled from a female donor with multiple sclerosis, enrolled in a pregnancy study. Material: peripheral blood, obtained in the second trimester of pregnancy. J is TRBJ1-1 and V is TRBV6-4; D might be TRBD1 (5 bases). CDR3 nucleotides: TGTGCCAGCAGCGTAGGGGTTGAGACTGAAGCTTTCTTT. Translating gives CASSVGVETEAFF.